The 4 T cell receptor beta chains presented below share a single source sample, sequenced in a study of CD8 T cells in Susac syndrome. The authors reverse transcribed 0.5 to 1 ug RNA with random hexamers. From the immunoSEQ multiplex PCR reads, TCRdb called clonotypes with MiXCR, one entry per CDR3 protein. Of some 120,000 distinct CDR3 sequences in the sample, 80% to 95% were seen once. The source material was CD4+ T cells from PBMCs. These receptors came from a human donor in good health.

The V call is TRBV7-2, the J call TRBJ1-5, with 9 bases that match TRBD1. The CDR3 is 15 amino acids. V shed 1 base, J shed 6 bases, and the junction held 4 bases outside the gene matches. Germline values: CDR1 SGHTA, CDR2 FQGNSA. The CDR3 coding sequence is TGTGCCAGCAGCTTAGAAGGGACAGGGCCTCAGCCCCAGCATTTT. It is translated as CASSLEGTGPQPQHF.

This sequence joins TRBV12-3 or TRBV12-4 and TRBJ2-1; 10 bases fit TRBD2. With V trimmed by 2 bases and J by 9 bases, 4 bases remained unmatched. The CDR3 has 14 amino acids. DNA of the CDR3: TGTGCCAGCAGTTTAAGCGGGAGGGCCAGTGAGCAGTTCTTC. Amino acid sequence: CASSLSGRASEQFF.

The rearrangement links TRBV5-1 to TRBJ2-3, with 9 bases identical to TRBD1. CDR1 SGHRS and CDR2 YFSETQ come from the germline V gene. J gave up 4 bases and V 4 bases, and 4 bases lay outside the gene matches. This CDR3 spans 14 amino acids. CDR3 in amino acids: CASSPGQGPDTQYF. The CDR3 DNA follows: TGCGCCAGCAGCCCGGGACAGGGCCCAGATACGCAGTATTTT.

The rearrangement uses TRBV3-1 and TRBJ2-4, with TRBD1 matching over 8 bases. The V and J ends lost 4 bases and 8 bases, in that order; junction bases with no gene match: 7. Per germline, CDR1 LGHDT and CDR2 YNNKEL (reference sequence). This CDR3 spans 14 amino acids. The CDR3 sequence: CASSPDRARDIQYF. CDR3 DNA: TGTGCCAGCAGCCCGGACAGGGCTAGAGACATTCAGTACTTC.